Shown below are 21 T cell receptor beta chains from a single sample sequenced in a study of blood T cell repertoires in COVID-19. Some clones are missing from TCRdb's copy, which holds only in-frame ones; the method was immunoSEQ multiplex PCR. The profile shows almost 500,000 clones, approximately 86% of them singletons. Material for sequencing was PBMCs or T cells enriched from blood (not recorded which). The source is a woman aged 60 to 75 who had recovered from COVID-19.

V gene TRBV10-3 combines with J gene TRBJ2-3, with a tentative D call TRBD1 (6 bases). The CDR3 has 17 amino acids. V lost 4 bases, J lost 1 base, and 18 bases lay in between. Germline CDR1 ENHRY, CDR2 SYGVKD. The CDR3 reads CAISVPKGGGGTDTQYF. For the CDR3, the DNA is TGTGCCATCAGTGTCCCAAAAGGGGGTGGGGGCACAGATACGCAGTATTTT.

This clone was seen a few times. V gene TRBV19 combines with J gene TRBJ1-6; 8 positions match TRBD1. This CDR3 spans 12 amino acids. Germline CDR1 LNHDA, CDR2 SQIVND (reference sequence). The V segment lost 4 bases and the J segment 12 bases; nucleotides outside the gene matches: 2. As DNA, the CDR3 is TGTGCCAGTAGTACAGGGGGCGAACCCCTCCACTTT. As protein: CASSTGGEPLHF.

V gene TRBV11-2 combines with J gene TRBJ2-7; 10 positions match TRBD2. V lost 3 bases, J lost 4 bases, and 6 bases stayed unmatched. The CDR3 has 15 amino acids. Germline V gene lookup returns CDR1 SGHAT and CDR2 FQNNGV. Here the CDR3 DNA reads TGTGCCAGCAGCTTGTCGAGCGGGGGGGCTTACGAGCAGTACGTC. This sequence encodes CASSLSSGGAYEQYV.

The chain has TRBV27 and TRBJ1-5; D perhaps matches TRBD1 (5 bases). The germline CDR1 and CDR2 sequences are MNHEY and SMNVEV (reference sequence). Trimming shortened V by 2 bases and J by 9 bases, and 14 bases separated the two germline ends. CDR3 length: 14 amino acids. CDR3 nucleotides: TGTGCCAGCAGTTTAGGGGCGAGCCAGGGGCCCCAGCATTTT. Protein sequence: CASSLGASQGPQHF.

The rearrangement links TRBV11-2 to TRBJ1-2; 7 nucleotides line up with TRBD1. CDR3 length equals 12 residues. The J segment lost 8 bases and the V segment lost 5 bases, leaving 5 bases of the junction unmatched. The germline V gene has CDR1 SGHAT and CDR2 FQNNGV. CDR3 protein: CASSAQGTGYTF. The CDR3 DNA reads TGTGCCAGCAGCGCACAGGGGACCGGCTACACCTTC.

The chain couples TRBV19 to TRBJ2-2; possibly TRBD2 for D (5 bases). The CDR3 spans 14 residues. The ends were cut back, 5 bases at V and 7 bases at J, with 14 bases in the middle. Germline V lookup: CDR1 LNHDA, CDR2 SQIVND (reference sequence). CDR3 sequence (DNA): TGTGCCAGTAGTGTGGACGCCGGAGGCGGGGAGCTGTTTTTT. This gives the protein CASSVDAGGGELFF.

The chain combines TRBV18 with TRBJ2-2; D is undetermined. Germline V CDR1 and CDR2: KGHSH, LQKENI. CDR3 size: 15 residues. V was pared by 5 bases and J by 0 bases, with 10 bases between. Written as DNA, the CDR3 is TGTGCCAGCTCAAGTCTCCAGGCGAACACCGGGGAGCTGTTTTTT. Its protein product is CASSSLQANTGELFF.

This chain connects TRBV5-1 to TRBJ2-2; D ambiguous. The CDR3 length is 12 residues. Germline-derived CDR1 and CDR2 are SGHRS and YFSETQ. With 4 bases removed from V and 3 bases from J, the gap between germline ends came to 4 bases. The CDR3 coding sequence is TGCGCCAGCAGCCCCGACACCGGGGAGCTGTTTTTT. This gives the protein CASSPDTGELFF.

This rearrangement joins TRBV29-1 to TRBJ2-5; a weak D match, TRBD1 (5 bases). V was clipped by 0 bases and J by 4 bases, with 15 bases between them. Germline CDR1 is SQVTM and CDR2 is ANQGSEA. The CDR3 has 15 amino acids. CDR3 sequence (DNA): TGCAGCGTTGAAGATCACGGCAGGGTTGGAGAGACCCAGTACTTC. Translation gives CSVEDHGRVGETQYF.

The chain employs TRBV4-2 and TRBJ1-5; D not certain. The CDR3 is 13 amino acids. The germline V and J ends were trimmed by 1 base and 7 bases, with 8 bases remaining between them. Germline CDR1 LGHNA, CDR2 YNFKEQ. The CDR3 DNA reads TGTGCCAGCAGCCAAGGGGGAGGCCAGCCCCAGCATTTT. The encoded protein is CASSQGGGQPQHF.

The chain couples TRBV3-1 (or the pseudogene TRBV3-2) to TRBJ1-6; D may be TRBD1 (5 bases). This CDR3 has 16 amino acids. In germline, CDR1 is LGHDT, CDR2 YNNKEL (reference sequence). V was cut by 7 bases and J by 7 bases, with 20 bases left in between. CDR3 coding DNA: TGTGCCAGCACCCGGCGGGGAGGAAGGGGCAATTCACCCCTCCACTTT. Amino acids: CASTRRGGRGNSPLHF.

This chain joins TRBV2 and TRBJ1-3; no firm D call. The CDR3 consists of 15 residues. V lost 0 bases and J 0 bases, leaving 6 bases between the germline ends. CDR1 and CDR2 (germline): SNHLY, FYNNEI. CDR3 coding DNA: TGTGCCAGCAGTGAAGCGCGGGGCTCTGGAAACACCATATATTTT. It specifies CASSEARGSGNTIYF.

The chain carries TRBV10-3 and TRBJ1-2; 10 bases align to TRBD1. This CDR3 contains 15 residues. With V trimmed by 6 bases and J by 1 base, 5 bases remained unmatched. Germline CDR1 is ENHRY and CDR2 is SYGVKD. DNA of the CDR3: TGTGCCATCAGACCCGGGACAGGGGTTAACTATGGCTACACCTTC. Translated: CAIRPGTGVNYGYTF.

The gene calls are TRBV9 and TRBJ2-3; 13 nucleotides agree with TRBD2. The CDR3 is made up of 15 amino acids. CDR1 is SGDLS, CDR2 YYNGEE, per germline. With 4 bases clipped from V and 7 bases from J, the junction kept 6 bases outside the gene matches. CDR3 bases: TGTGCCAGCAGCATGGGACTAGCGGGGCGTTATACGCAGTATTTT. Translating it yields CASSMGLAGRYTQYF. Variable domain in full (rest from reference TRBV9 and TRBJ2-3): DSGVTQTPKHLITATGQRVTLRCSPRSGDLSVYWYQQSLDQGLQFLIQYYNGEERAKGNILERFSAQQFPDLHSELNLSSLELGDSALYFCASSMGLAGRYTQYFGPGTRLTVL.

This sequence joins TRBV9 and TRBJ1-3; 8 bases match TRBD1. The CDR3 is 17 amino acids. In germline, CDR1 is SGDLS, CDR2 YYNGEE. With 0 bases clipped from V and 0 bases from J, the junction kept 5 bases outside the gene matches. CDR3 bases: TGTGCCAGCAGCGTAGCCGGACAGGGTCCCTCTGGAAACACCATATATTTT. Translated, it gives CASSVAGQGPSGNTIYF.

The chain employs TRBV29-1 and TRBJ1-3; a possible D gene is TRBD1 (5 bases). The CDR3 length is 15 residues. CDR1 and CDR2 from the germline V gene are SQVTM and ANQGSEA. Trimming stripped 6 bases from V and 3 bases from J, with 18 bases between. The CDR3 DNA reads TGCAGCGTGCGCGGCGGGGCTCGTGGTGGAAACACCATATATTTT. The encoded protein is CSVRGGARGGNTIYF.

This clone was found once. V is TRBV5-4 and J is TRBJ1-2; TRBD1 aligns across 9 bases. Per germline, CDR1 SGHNT and CDR2 YYREEE (reference sequence). The J segment lost 4 bases and the V segment lost 7 bases, leaving 8 bases of the junction unmatched. CDR3 size: 14 residues. The CDR3 DNA sequence: TGTGCCAGCTTCTCGGGACAGGGTACCTATGGCTACACCTTC. It translates to CASFSGQGTYGYTF.

The chain joins TRBV27 to TRBJ2-5, with 8 bases identical to TRBD1. V shed 2 bases, J shed 7 bases, and the junction held 21 bases outside the gene matches. The CDR3 covers 19 residues. Germline CDR1 is MNHEY and CDR2 is SMNVEV (reference sequence). In DNA form, the CDR3 reads TGTGCCAGCAGTTTAAGCCCACCCGGGACAGGTCTAACGAGAGGGACCCAGTACTTC. As protein: CASSLSPPGTGLTRGTQYF.

The chain couples TRBV7-8 to TRBJ2-5, with 9 bases identical to TRBD2. The CDR3 sequence is 16 residues long. After removal of 0 bases from V and 5 bases from J, the junction contained 7 bases not matched to a gene. Germline CDR1 and CDR2: SGHVS and FQNEAQ. This chain's CDR3 is CASSLADFSGGETQYF. CDR3 nucleotides: TGTGCCAGCAGCTTAGCCGACTTCAGCGGGGGGGAGACCCAGTACTTC.

The chain joins TRBV7-6 to TRBJ2-1, with D perhaps matching TRBD1 (6 bases). The CDR3 runs to 15 residues. Per the germline V gene, CDR1 is SGHVS and CDR2 is FNYEAQ. V lost 2 bases to trimming and J lost 5 bases, with 13 bases between them. CDR3 coding DNA: TGTGCCAGCAGCTTAATATGGGGGCAGAACAATGAGCAGTTCTTC. Residues: CASSLIWGQNNEQFF.

The count of this clone is one. The V gene is TRBV5-1, the J gene TRBJ2-2; 7 nucleotides agree with TRBD1. Per the germline V gene, CDR1 is SGHRS and CDR2 is YFSETQ. This CDR3 contains 15 residues. Trimming at V came to 3 bases and at J to 1 base, leaving 3 bases not matched to a gene. CDR3 coding DNA: TGCGCCAGCAGCTCGAACAGGGGGAACACCGGGGAGCTGTTTTTT. Its protein product is CASSSNRGNTGELFF. Based on the CDR3 plus reference TRBV5-1 and TRBJ2-2, the full variable domain is KAGVTQTPRYLIKTRGQQVTLSCSPISGHRSVSWYQQTPGQGLQFLFEYFSETQRNKGNFPGRFSGRQFSNSRSEMNVSTLELGDSALYLCASSSNRGNTGELFFGEGSRLTVL.